A selection of T cell receptor beta chains follows, all from one sample in a study of blood T cell repertoires in COVID-19. Here immunoSEQ multiplex PCR was the method, and the copy in TCRdb shows in-frame clones only, minus some. The sample gives 260,000 or so clones, over 75% of which show up once; about 9.1% is in the top ten. Specimen: peripheral blood. The receptors stem from a human donor in a cohort sampled during active COVID-19. CDR3s include the opening cysteine and the closing phenylalanine or tryptophan. A D gene is named only where the DNA matches it firmly. Clone sizes are given selectively: once, few, many, or a class where the clone is expanded.

d_call,clone_size,v_call,j_call,cdr3_aa,cdr3_nt
.,.,TRBV10-2,TRBJ2-1,CASSDSSYNEQFF,TGCGCCAGCAGTGATAGCTCCTACAATGAGCAGTTCTTC
TRBD2,.,TRBV10-3,TRBJ2-1,CAISLGLAVTLNEQFF,TGTGCCATCAGTTTGGGACTAGCGGTGACCTTGAATGAGCAGTTCTTC
.,.,TRBV29-1,TRBJ1-4,CSATTRNEKLFF,TGCAGCGCGACGACCAGGAATGAAAAACTGTTTTTT
TRBD2,.,TRBV4-2,TRBJ2-7,CASSHASTSGGTSYEQYF,TGTGCCAGCAGCCATGCTTCAACTAGCGGGGGAACCTCGTACGAGCAGTACTTC
.,.,TRBV7-8,TRBJ2-6,CASSLQGFVGNVLTF,TGTGCCAGCAGCTTACAGGGGTTTGTGGGCAACGTCCTGACTTTC
.,.,TRBV9,TRBJ2-2,CASTRRMAGMNTGELFF,TGTGCCAGCACTCGGCGAATGGCGGGGATGAACACCGGGGAGCTGTTTTTT
TRBD1,few,TRBV9,TRBJ2-1,CASSVGWTGGYNEQFF,TGTGCCAGCAGCGTAGGATGGACAGGGGGATACAATGAGCAGTTCTTC
.,.,TRBV21-1,TRBJ2-3,CASSESDRTSGSTDTQYF,TGTGCCAGCAGCGAGTCAGATCGGACTAGCGGGAGCACAGATACGCAGTATTTT
.,.,TRBV7-9,TRBJ1-1,CASSNELDTEAFF,TGTGCCAGCAGCAACGAGCTAGACACTGAAGCTTTCTTT
.,.,TRBV5-4,TRBJ2-7,CASSGAGEDEQYF,TGTGCCAGCAGCGGGGCAGGGGAAGACGAGCAGTACTTC
TRBD2,.,TRBV4-3,TRBJ2-1,CASSPGLLAGEGNEQFF,TGCGCCAGCAGCCCAGGTCTCCTAGCGGGGGAAGGCAATGAGCAGTTCTTC
TRBD1,.,TRBV3-1/TRBV3-2,TRBJ2-5,CASSQDITGGEETQYF,TGTGCCAGCAGCCAAGATATTACAGGGGGTGAAGAGACCCAGTACTTC
.,.,TRBV25-1,TRBJ1-6,CASSERGGSSYNSPLHF,TGTGCCAGCAGTGAACGAGGTGGAAGCTCCTATAATTCACCCCTCCACTTT
.,few,TRBV6-2/TRBV6-3,TRBJ2-1,CASSKGGSSYNEQFF,TGTGCCAGCAGTAAGGGGGGGTCCTCCTACAATGAGCAGTTCTTC
.,.,TRBV6-5,TRBJ2-7,CASRTIYEQYF,TGTGCCAGCAGAACAATTTACGAGCAGTACTTC
.,.,TRBV18,TRBJ2-3,CASSPQGQGTDTQYF,TGTGCCAGCTCACCACAGGGGCAGGGGACAGATACGCAGTATTTT
TRBD1,.,TRBV6-5,TRBJ2-1,CASSTGQEYNEQFF,TGTGCCAGCAGTACCGGACAGGAGTACAATGAGCAGTTCTTC
.,.,TRBV6-6,TRBJ2-2,CASSPPTVGPHLITGELFF,TGTGCCAGCAGTCCCCCGACAGTCGGCCCTCACCTTATAACCGGGGAGCTGTTTTTT
.,.,TRBV27,TRBJ2-7,CASSAGSWQYF,TGTGCCAGTAGTGCGGGGAGTTGGCAGTACTTC
.,.,TRBV7-7,TRBJ2-1,CASSLNYGGGTEQFF,TGTGCTAGCAGCTTAAATTATGGAGGGGGCACTGAGCAGTTCTTC
.,.,TRBV9,TRBJ2-7,CASSVEPSYEQYF,TGTGCCAGCAGCGTAGAACCCAGCTACGAGCAGTACTTC
TRBD2,.,TRBV2,TRBJ2-5,CASSVGSGQALHF,TGTGCCAGCAGTGTAGGTAGCGGGCAGGCCCTGCACTTC
.,.,TRBV28,TRBJ1-2,CASSSEGLYGYTF,TGTGCCAGCAGTTCAGAAGGACTCTATGGCTACACCTTC
.,many,TRBV7-8,TRBJ1-5,CASSLAAGSNSNQPQHF,TGTGCCAGCAGCTTAGCGGCGGGGTCTAATAGCAATCAGCCCCAGCATTTT
TRBD1,.,TRBV7-3,TRBJ2-3,CASSNTGAADTQYF,TGTGCCAGCAGCAATACAGGGGCCGCAGATACGCAGTATTTT
TRBD2,few,TRBV5-1,TRBJ2-2,CASREEREGDWNTGELFF,TGCGCCAGCAGGGAGGAGCGGGAGGGCGATTGGAACACCGGGGAGCTGTTTTTT
TRBD1,.,TRBV29-1,TRBJ2-1,CSAGTGSSYNEQFF,TGCAGCGCCGGGACAGGGAGCTCCTACAATGAGCAGTTCTTC
TRBD1,.,TRBV5-1,TRBJ2-4,CASSSMTGEKNIQYF,TGCGCCAGCAGCTCTATGACAGGGGAAAAAAACATTCAGTACTTC
.,.,TRBV4-2,TRBJ1-6,CASSQGIPGSSYNSPLHF,TGTGCCAGCAGCCAAGGGATCCCCGGGAGCTCCTATAATTCACCCCTCCACTTT
TRBD2,once,TRBV3-1/TRBV3-2,TRBJ2-5,CASSQGWVLAGEETQYF,TGTGCCAGCAGCCAAGGATGGGTACTAGCGGGAGAAGAGACCCAGTACTTC
.,once,TRBV7-9,TRBJ1-4,CASRGGSNEKLFF,TGTGCCAGCAGGGGAGGGTCTAATGAAAAACTGTTTTTT
TRBD2,.,TRBV20-1,TRBJ2-1,CSASPSGRTNEQFF,TGCAGTGCTAGTCCTAGCGGGAGAACGAATGAGCAGTTCTTC
TRBD2,.,TRBV13,TRBJ2-1,CASSPRLAGRSDRSYNEQFF,TGTGCCAGCAGCCCCCGACTAGCGGGGAGATCAGACCGCTCCTACAATGAGCAGTTCTTC
.,.,TRBV6-2/TRBV6-3,TRBJ1-2,CASSQTYGYTF,TGTGCCAGCAGTCAGACTTATGGCTACACCTTC
TRBD1,.,TRBV28,TRBJ1-2,CASRQAGTGGGYTF,TGTGCCAGCAGACAGGCCGGGACAGGGGGTGGCTACACCTTC
TRBD1,.,TRBV5-1,TRBJ1-4,CASRKTGTGAPTNEKLFF,TGCGCCAGCAGAAAGACCGGGACAGGGGCACCAACTAATGAAAAACTGTTTTTT
TRBD1,.,TRBV5-6,TRBJ2-5,CASSLATGEETQYF,TGTGCCAGCAGCTTGGCGACAGGGGAAGAGACCCAGTACTTC
TRBD1,.,TRBV6-6,TRBJ2-1,CASSYGDRGYNEQFF,TGTGCCAGCAGTTACGGTGACAGGGGCTACAATGAGCAGTTCTTC
TRBD2,.,TRBV6-5,TRBJ2-2,CASRRGGTGELFF,TGTGCCAGCAGGCGGGGGGGCACCGGGGAGCTGTTTTTT
TRBD1,.,TRBV19,TRBJ2-4,CASSDNTGGLAKNIQYF,TGTGCCAGTAGTGATAATACAGGGGGCCTCGCCAAAAACATTCAGTACTTC
TRBD2,.,TRBV5-4,TRBJ2-7,CASSLDSGRVNEQYF,TGTGCCAGCAGCTTGGATAGCGGGAGGGTAAACGAGCAGTACTTC
TRBD1,many,TRBV18,TRBJ1-1,CASSPDGQGEAFF,TGTGCCAGCTCACCAGACGGACAGGGCGAAGCTTTCTTT
TRBD1,.,TRBV5-1,TRBJ1-6,CASSLGTGINSPLHF,TGCGCCAGCAGCTTGGGGACAGGGATCAATTCACCCCTCCACTTT
.,.,TRBV6-5,TRBJ2-7,CASSYSTAPRYEQYF,TGTGCCAGCAGTTACTCCACCGCTCCGCGCTACGAGCAGTACTTC
.,.,TRBV29-1,TRBJ2-2,CSVGQSNTGELFF,TGCAGCGTTGGACAGTCCAACACCGGGGAGCTGTTTTTT
.,.,TRBV28,TRBJ1-4,CASSSGATGIRRVGELFF,TGTGCCAGCAGCTCAGGGGCCACGGGTATCCGGCGGGTTGGGGAACTGTTTTTT
.,.,TRBV4-1,TRBJ2-7,CASSQETGRDYEQYF,TGCGCCAGCAGCCAAGAAACGGGAAGGGATTACGAGCAGTACTTC
.,once,TRBV7-2,TRBJ2-7,CASSLGQGGPPYEQYF,TGTGCCAGCAGCTTAGGACAGGGAGGCCCTCCCTACGAGCAGTACTTC
.,.,TRBV2,TRBJ1-6,CASSEALQGVKSPLHF,TGTGCCAGCAGTGAAGCGTTACAGGGCGTTAAGTCACCCCTCCACTTT
.,.,TRBV2,TRBJ1-5,CASSENFGAQPQHF,TGTGCCAGCAGTGAAAATTTCGGTGCTCAGCCCCAGCATTTT
TRBD1,.,TRBV23-1,TRBJ1-2,CASSQLRTGNYGYTF,TGCGCCAGCAGTCAACTCCGGACAGGGAACTATGGCTACACCTTC
.,.,TRBV13,TRBJ1-5,CASSFSGGNQPQHF,TGTGCCAGCAGCTTTTCGGGAGGCAATCAGCCCCAGCATTTT
TRBD1,.,TRBV14,TRBJ1-2,CASSYTGGAHYGYTF,TGTGCCAGCAGCTATACAGGGGGCGCACACTATGGCTACACCTTC
.,.,TRBV6-1,TRBJ2-6,CASSEVSWQGSIYPGANVLTF,TGTGCCAGCAGTGAAGTAAGTTGGCAGGGAAGCATTTACCCCGGGGCCAACGTCCTGACTTTC
.,.,TRBV3-1/TRBV3-2,TRBJ2-1,CASSDYYSGDEQFF,TGTGCCAGCAGCGACTACTACAGCGGCGATGAGCAGTTCTTC